Reported below is one T cell receptor (beta chain). Its antigen is unidentified. This sample stems from a study of Ad26.COV2.S vaccination and SARS-CoV-2 variants. At the level of the study: Vaccine-arm donor from the placebo-controlled COV1001 Ad26.COV2.S trial. Each vaccinee took Ad26.COV2.S intramuscularly, once or twice 56 days apart.

Only in-frame clones appear in the TCRdb table, and some are missing; sequencing was by immunoSEQ multiplex PCR. The table shows some 320,000 clones, with around 84% occurring only once. Described treatment: about 20 received Ad26.COV2.S at low or high dose, single or two shots; 5 received placebo; per-sample allocation not given. Day 63 following the first vaccine or placebo injection was when the samples were taken. In Boston, the donor was an adult between 18-55 years of age. Study-wide points: People who got the vaccine or the placebo had similar non-spike TCR breadth.

The source is a person between 18 and 60 years old who received the Ad26.COV2.S COVID-19 vaccine or a placebo. Source: peripheral blood, taken in a trial of Ad26.COV2.S vaccine versus placebo.

This chain's CDR3 is CASSLADISYEQYF. DNA of the CDR3: TGCGCCAGCAGCTTGGCCGATATCTCCTACGAGCAGTACTTC. The rearrangement links TRBV5-1 to TRBJ2-7, with unresolved D. V lost 0 bases to trimming and J lost 0 bases, with 7 bases between them. The CDR3 contains 14 residues. CDR1 is SGHRS, CDR2 YFSETQ, per germline.